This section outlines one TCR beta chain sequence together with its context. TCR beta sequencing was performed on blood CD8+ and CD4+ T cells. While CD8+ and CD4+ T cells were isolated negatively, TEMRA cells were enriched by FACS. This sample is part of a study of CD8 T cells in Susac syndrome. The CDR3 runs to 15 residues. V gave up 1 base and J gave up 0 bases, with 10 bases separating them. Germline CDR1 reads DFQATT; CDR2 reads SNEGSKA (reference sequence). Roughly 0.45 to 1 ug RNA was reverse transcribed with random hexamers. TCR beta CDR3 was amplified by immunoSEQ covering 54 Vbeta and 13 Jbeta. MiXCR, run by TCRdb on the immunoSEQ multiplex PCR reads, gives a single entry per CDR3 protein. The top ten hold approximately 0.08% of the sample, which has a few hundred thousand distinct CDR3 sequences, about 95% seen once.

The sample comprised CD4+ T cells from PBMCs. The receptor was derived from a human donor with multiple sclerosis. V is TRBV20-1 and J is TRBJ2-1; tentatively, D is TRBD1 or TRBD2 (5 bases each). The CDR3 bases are TGCAGTGCTAGAGTGCAGGGACGCTCCTACAATGAGCAGTTCTTC. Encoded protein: CSARVQGRSYNEQFF.